The 21 T cell receptor beta chains below all came from one sample that was sequenced in a study of T cells in Graves' hyperthyroidism and ophthalmopathy. The CDR3 regions of TCR beta were amplified from RNA transcripts. A set of HTBI primers served as the primers for a first-round RT-PCR of the TCR CDR3. TCRdb fed the multiplex PCR reads into MiXCR, producing one record per CDR3 protein. The sample holds more than 500,000 distinct CDR3 sequences, about half seen once. Specimen: peripheral blood or thyroid tissue (not recorded which). The receptors shown here come from an adult woman with Graves' disease, either hyperthyroidism or ophthalmopathy (not recorded which).

The J gene is TRBJ1-1, the V gene TRBV7-9; D perhaps matches TRBD1 (6 bases). V was pared by 5 bases and J by 1 base, with 17 bases between. This CDR3 is 16 amino acids long. Germline CDR1 and CDR2: SEHNR and FQNEAQ (reference sequence). Here the CDR3 reads CASSPQDRNPNTEAFF. The CDR3 DNA reads as TGTGCCAGCAGCCCGCAAGACAGGAACCCGAACACTGAAGCTTTCTTT. Full variable domain (remainder filled in from reference TRBV7-9 and TRBJ1-1): DTGVSQNPRHKITKRGQNVTFRCDPISEHNRLYWYRQTLGQGPEFLTYFQNEAQLEKSRLLSDRFSAERPKGSFSTLEIQRTEQGDSAMYLCASSPQDRNPNTEAFFGQGTRLTVV.

V is TRBV14 and J is TRBJ1-1; TRBD1 is a possible D gene (5 bases). The CDR3 has 14 residues. Trimming shortened V by 3 bases and J by 5 bases, and 13 bases separated the two germline ends. Germline lookup yields CDR1 SGHDN and CDR2 FVKESK. DNA of the CDR3: TGTGCCAGCAGCCATGAACTAGAGGGGACTGAAGCTTTCTTT. Translation: CASSHELEGTEAFF.

The sample holds many counts of this clonotype. The chain is built from TRBV12-3 or TRBV12-4 and TRBJ2-5; the D gene is possibly TRBD1 (6 bases). Trimming stripped 0 bases from V and 6 bases from J, with 17 bases between. The CDR3 length is 16 residues. The CDR3 protein is CASSLAHRVTPKTQYF. Written as DNA, the CDR3 is TGTGCCAGCAGTTTAGCCCACAGGGTTACCCCGAAGACCCAGTACTTC.

This chain connects TRBV20-1 to TRBJ2-5; 9 bases map to TRBD2. V was clipped by 3 bases and J by 2 bases; unmatched bases: 13. CDR1 DFQATT and CDR2 SNEGSKA come from the germline V gene (reference sequence). This CDR3 region has 17 residues. The DNA of the CDR3 is TGCAGTGCTAGGCCCGACAGCTTAGCGGGAGATCAAGAGACCCAGTACTTC. Its protein product is CSARPDSLAGDQETQYF.

This clonotype was seen a few times. The chain couples TRBV2 to TRBJ1-5; 7 nucleotides align to TRBD1. This CDR3 spans 12 amino acids. The V gene end was trimmed by 5 bases and the J gene end by 14 bases; junction bases not matched to a gene: 9. CDR1 and CDR2 (germline): SNHLY, FYNNEI. The DNA for the CDR3 is TGTGCCAGCAGTAGGGACAGCGGCTACGAGCATTTT. Amino acid sequence: CASSRDSGYEHF.

This clonotype was detected many times. The rearrangement joins TRBV5-8 to TRBJ2-6; no clear D. Germline V gene lookup returns CDR1 SGHTS and CDR2 YDEGEE. This CDR3 spans 9 amino acids. Trimming pared 0 bases from V and 16 bases from J, leaving 2 bases between. In nucleotides, the CDR3 is TGTGCCAGCAGCTTGGGGCTGACTTTC. Translated: CASSLGLTF.

There are many counts of this clonotype. The V gene is TRBV28, the J gene TRBJ2-7; D uncertain. From germline, CDR1 is MDHEN and CDR2 SYDVKM. Trimming cost V 6 bases and J 0 bases, with 3 bases left between them. The CDR3 extends over 11 amino acids. In DNA form, the CDR3 reads TGTGCCAGCAGCTTCTCCTACGAGCAGTACTTC. This codes for CASSFSYEQYF.

This clonotype was counted ten times or more. The rearrangement uses TRBV6-1 and TRBJ2-7; perhaps TRBD2 as D (5 bases). V lost 8 bases to trimming and J lost 5 bases, with 16 bases between them. Germline V gives CDR1 MNHNS, CDR2 SASEGT. The CDR3 runs 13 residues. For the CDR3, the DNA is TGTGCCAGCTTAAAGCGGAGCACCCACGAGCAGTACTTC. It translates to CASLKRSTHEQYF.

This clonotype came up many times. The chain combines TRBV7-9 with TRBJ2-2; 14 positions match TRBD2. V lost 6 bases to trimming and J lost 6 bases; unmatched junction nucleotides: 12. This CDR3 is built from 18 residues. Per germline, CDR1 SEHNR and CDR2 FQNEAQ (reference sequence). CDR3 DNA: TGTGCCAGCAGACCCCAGGGACTAGCGGGAGTTGCTGCCGGGGAGCTGTTTTTT. Its protein is CASRPQGLAGVAAGELFF.

This clonotype showed up just once. This chain uses TRBV12-3 or TRBV12-4 with TRBJ1-3, with D tentatively TRBD1 (6 bases). The CDR3 runs to 14 residues. Trimming pared 5 bases from V and 0 bases from J, leaving 8 bases between. The CDR3 is CASSRQVSGNTIYF. For the CDR3, the DNA is TGTGCCAGCAGTAGACAGGTCTCTGGAAACACCATATATTTT.

This clonotype was seen many times. The genes are TRBV7-9 and TRBJ2-7; D remains unclear. The CDR3 covers 14 residues. Germline CDR1 SEHNR, CDR2 FQNEAQ (reference sequence). V dropped 4 bases and J dropped 0 bases, with 10 bases sitting between them. The DNA of the CDR3 is TGTGCCAGCAGCTCAGAGATTTTCTCCTACGAGCAGTACTTC. Translated, it gives CASSSEIFSYEQYF.

The V and J genes are TRBV7-3 and TRBJ1-6; D might be TRBD1 (6 bases). The CDR3 runs 14 residues. V was clipped by 5 bases and J by 11 bases, with 16 bases between them. The germline V gene has CDR1 SGHTA and CDR2 FQGTGA. The CDR3 protein is CASSETGPRTPLHF. For the CDR3, the DNA is TGTGCCAGCAGCGAGACAGGTCCCCGTACACCCCTCCACTTT.

The chain joins TRBV25-1 to TRBJ2-6; D is unclear. Germline V lookup: CDR1 MGHDK, CDR2 SYGVNS. The V and J ends lost 7 bases and 2 bases respectively, with 6 bases between them. This CDR3 is 13 amino acids long. CDR3 protein: CASTETGANVLTF. DNA for the CDR3: TGTGCCAGCACCGAAACTGGGGCCAACGTCCTGACTTTC.

The chain is built from TRBV19 and TRBJ1-5; TRBD1 matches at 7 bases. This CDR3 has 15 residues. With V trimmed by 6 bases and J by 1 base, 6 bases remained unmatched. Germline CDR1 LNHDA, CDR2 SQIVND (reference sequence). CDR3 protein: CASSGTEKSNQPQHF. The CDR3 bases are TGTGCCAGTAGCGGGACAGAAAAGAGCAATCAGCCCCAGCATTTT. The complete variable domain, with remaining parts taken from reference TRBV19 and TRBJ1-5, reads DGGITQSPKYLFRKEGQNVTLSCEQNLNHDAMYWYRQDPGQGLRLIYYSQIVNDFQKGDIAEGYSVSREKKESFPLTVTSAQKNPTAFYLCASSGTEKSNQPQHFGDGTRLSIL.

The rearrangement links TRBV29-1 to TRBJ2-1; 10 nucleotides agree with TRBD2. This CDR3 comprises 14 residues. Germline CDR1 and CDR2: SQVTM and ANQGSEA. V dropped 3 bases and J dropped 5; count of bases not matched to a gene: 4. The CDR3 nucleotides read TGCAGCGTTGATCTAGCGGGAGTGGACAATGAGCAGTTCTTC. It is translated as CSVDLAGVDNEQFF.

The sample holds many counts of this clonotype. J is TRBJ1-1 and V is TRBV11-2, with 12 positions matching TRBD1. The V segment lost 6 bases and the J segment 5 bases; nucleotides outside the gene matches: 4. Germline-derived CDR1 and CDR2 are SGHAT and FQNNGV. The CDR3 is 14 amino acids. The CDR3 bases are TGTGCCAGCAGGGGGACAGGGGGCCAGACTGAAGCTTTCTTT. This encodes CASRGTGGQTEAFF. Filled out from reference TRBV11-2 and TRBJ1-1, the complete variable domain reads EAGVAQSPRYKIIEKRQSVAFWCNPISGHATLYWYQQILGQGPKLLIQFQNNGVVDDSQLPKDRFSAERLKGVDSTLKIQPAKLEDSAVYLCASRGTGGQTEAFFGQGTRLTVV.

This clonotype was counted many times. CDR3 amino acids: CASGGVGNQPQHF. CDR3 nucleotide sequence: TGTGCCTCCGGGGGTGTTGGCAATCAGCCCCAGCATTTT. The gene calls are TRBV10-3 and TRBJ1-5; the D gene is possibly TRBD1 (5 bases). This CDR3 has 13 amino acids. Germline CDR1 ENHRY, CDR2 SYGVKD. V lost 11 bases and J lost 2, with 13 bases in between.

This clonotype was seen more than once but under ten times. Just one base apart from a much larger clone, this may be a read error. The chain is built from TRBV12-3 or TRBV12-4 and TRBJ1-1; D might be TRBD1 (5 bases). Trimming cost V 6 bases and J 6 bases, with 8 bases left between them. The CDR3 consists of 11 residues. CDR3 region: CASRGVPEAFF. The CDR3 bases are TGTGCCAGCAGGGGGGTCCCTGAAGCTTTCTTT.

The sample holds many counts of this clonotype. This chain connects TRBV6-1 to TRBJ1-5, with 9 bases matching TRBD1. The CDR3 has 15 residues. Germline V gene sequence: CDR1 MNHNS, CDR2 SASEGT. With 0 bases clipped from V and 5 bases from J, the junction kept 2 bases outside the gene matches. This CDR3 is CASSEAGQGYQPQHF. The CDR3 coding sequence is TGTGCCAGCAGTGAAGCGGGACAGGGCTATCAGCCCCAGCATTTT.

This clonotype was counted many times. The rearrangement uses TRBV2 and TRBJ1-6; tentatively, D is TRBD1 (6 bases). Germline loops: CDR1 SNHLY, CDR2 FYNNEI. V lost 6 bases and J lost 6, with 18 bases in between. CDR3 length: 16 residues. The CDR3 nucleotides are TGTGCCAGCAGAGAACACAGGGATTTTGGTAATTCACCCCTCCACTTT. Translating it yields CASREHRDFGNSPLHF.

This clonotype was seen many times. V gene TRBV5-6 combines with J gene TRBJ1-2, with TRBD1 identical over 7 bases. CDR3 length: 14 amino acids. The junction had 9 bases not matched to a gene; V was cut back by 2 bases and J by 8 bases. CDR1 and CDR2 (germline): SGHDT, YYEEEE. CDR3: CASSLGTAYSGYTF. The CDR3 nucleotides are TGTGCCAGCAGCTTAGGGACAGCGTATAGCGGCTACACCTTC.